This T cell receptor beta chain was documented in a study of T cells after yellow fever vaccination. Study overall: Fractions containing few cells were prepared with SMART-Seq v4 Ultra Low Input. Study observations and caveats: Post-booster repertoires again held most primary-vaccination clones (96% CD4, roughly 88% CD8). FACS-sorted repertoires could harbor abundant contaminating bulk-population clonotypes.

The sample holds many counts of this clonotype. Its specificity is not known. The CDR3 spans 14 residues. V was shortened by 3 bases and J by 3 bases, with 11 bases between the two germline ends. Template switching with 5'RACE generated the TCR cDNA and added a universal primer site and UMIs. TCRdb used MiXCR to reprocess the 5' RACE reads, holding one entry per CDR3 protein. The repertoire consists of approximately 250,000 distinct CDR3 sequences, with 3.6% occurring once and the leading ten covering about 20%. The chain couples TRBV12-3 or TRBV12-4 to TRBJ1-2, with D unresolved. This sample comprised PBMCs, obtained 15 days after the yellow fever booster vaccination. The receptor comes from a man between 18 and 35 years old who received the YFV17D yellow fever vaccine. DNA of the CDR3: TGTGCCAGCAGTTTTCTGAGTGCGGACTATGGCTACACCTTC. It codes for CASSFLSADYGYTF.